One sample yielded the 31 T cell receptor beta chains listed below, sequenced in a study of response to subunit inactivated influenza vaccine. TCRdb re-analysed the RT-PCR reads in MiXCR, keeping a single row per CDR3 protein. The sample carries 550,000 to 650,000 distinct CDR3 sequences, roughly 12% recorded once. Specimen: PBMCs from blood, collected on the day of vaccination. The source of these receptors is a middle-aged man who received an inactivated influenza vaccine.

The chain joins TRBV21-1 to TRBJ2-1; the D call in the table, TRBD2, was not verified against the DNA. TRBV21-1 is a pseudogene. CDR3 size: 16 residues. The chain's CDR3 is CASSKDDSGSFRRQFF. DNA of the CDR3: TGTGCCAGCAGCAAAGATGATAGCGGGAGCTTTAGACGCCAGTTCTTC.

This clonotype showed up just a few times. This chain uses TRBV29-1 with TRBJ1-1; D not resolved. This CDR3 spans 11 amino acids. Germline V gene lookup returns CDR1 SQVTM and CDR2 ANQGSEA. V was shortened by 2 bases and J by 3 bases, with 4 bases between the two germline ends. This chain's CDR3 is CSVETYTEAFF. The CDR3, as DNA: TGCAGCGTTGAAACTTACACTGAAGCTTTCTTT.

This chain links TRBV12-3 or TRBV12-4 with TRBJ1-6; maybe TRBD1 (5 bases). This CDR3 contains 15 residues. With 6 bases removed from V and 7 bases from J, the gap between germline ends came to 16 bases. The CDR3 loop reads CASSLDSILNSPLHF. CDR3 in DNA: TGTGCCAGCAGCCTTGACAGTATCTTGAATTCACCCCTCCACTTT.

This clonotype was counted only a few times. This sequence joins TRBV7-9 and TRBJ2-1; 8 nucleotides line up with TRBD1. The CDR3 spans 14 residues. Germline values: CDR1 SEHNR, CDR2 FQNEAQ (reference sequence). Trimming took 5 bases from V and 7 from J; bases not matched to a gene: 7. CDR3 in amino acids: CASSTRTGWNEQFF. In nucleotides, the CDR3 is TGTGCCAGCAGCACTCGGACAGGGTGGAATGAGCAGTTCTTC.

J is TRBJ1-2 and V is TRBV24-1; D not resolved. The germline V gene encodes CDR1 KGHDR and CDR2 SFDVKD. CDR3 size: 12 residues. The germline V and J ends were trimmed by 0 bases and 8 bases, with 6 bases remaining between them. The DNA of the CDR3 is TGTGCCACCAGTGATTTGCTGAGCGGCTACACCTTC. Translating gives CATSDLLSGYTF.

The V call is TRBV29-1, the J call TRBJ2-1; D is unclear. This CDR3 contains 14 residues. CDR1 is SQVTM, CDR2 ANQGSEA, per germline. V was shortened by 6 bases and J by 5 bases, with 17 bases between the two germline ends. The CDR3 protein is CSVSYSPANNEQFF. The CDR3 nucleotides are TGCAGCGTCTCCTACAGCCCCGCCAACAATGAGCAGTTCTTC.

The table lists this clonotype with many counts. CDR3 nucleotide sequence: TGTGCCAGCAGCGACAGGGTCACCGGGGAGCTGTTTTTT. Protein: CASSDRVTGELFF. The chain employs TRBV9 and TRBJ2-2; D is perhaps TRBD1 (6 bases). The CDR3 extends over 13 amino acids. Germline CDR1 and CDR2: SGDLS and YYNGEE. Trimming removed 3 bases at V and 4 bases at J, with 7 bases between.

The CDR3 sequence: CASSASYLETQYF. As DNA, the CDR3 is TGTGCCAGCAGTGCTTCCTACTTAGAGACCCAGTACTTC. This rearrangement joins TRBV25-1 to TRBJ2-5; no definite D call. The CDR3 consists of 13 residues. V was shortened by 4 bases and J by 4 bases, with 10 bases between the two germline ends. Germline CDR1 MGHDK, CDR2 SYGVNS.

The J gene is TRBJ1-4, the V gene TRBV10-3; TRBD1 is a possible D gene (5 bases). In germline, CDR1 is ENHRY, CDR2 SYGVKD. The V gene lost 4 bases and the J gene lost 3 bases, with 15 bases spanning the gap. The CDR3 length is 16 residues. Here the CDR3 DNA reads TGTGCCATCAGTGTTGGGTCGCAGGGCGCTAATGAAAAACTGTTTTTT. As protein: CAISVGSQGANEKLFF.

The rearrangement uses TRBV12-3 or TRBV12-4 and TRBJ2-1; TRBD2 matches at 15 bases. V lost 11 bases to trimming and J lost 1 base; unmatched junction nucleotides: 15. The CDR3 contains 19 residues. The CDR3 sequence is CAFCLRTSGRERSYNEQFF. The CDR3 bases are TGTGCCTTCTGTTTGAGGACTAGCGGGAGGGAGCGATCCTACAATGAGCAGTTCTTC.

This clonotype was counted between two and nine times. The genes are TRBV7-9 and TRBJ2-2, with a possible D match to TRBD1 (6 bases). Germline CDR1 SEHNR, CDR2 FQNEAQ (reference sequence). The CDR3 is 14 amino acids. The V end was cut by 6 bases, the J end by 3 bases, with 11 bases between. The CDR3 DNA follows: TGTGCCAGCAGACCAGGGGCGGACACCGGGGAGCTGTTTTTT. It codes for CASRPGADTGELFF.

This clonotype was counted a few times. The chain is built from TRBV20-1 and TRBJ2-3, with 9 bases identical to TRBD1. This CDR3 region has 14 residues. The J segment lost 1 base and the V segment lost 6 bases, leaving 5 bases of the junction unmatched. The germline V gene has CDR1 DFQATT and CDR2 SNEGSKA (reference sequence). CDR3 region: CSAQRDRGTDTQYF. In nucleotides, the CDR3 is TGCAGTGCGCAGCGGGACAGGGGCACAGATACGCAGTATTTT.

There are many counts of this clonotype. CDR3 in amino acids: CASSRSTLAEDTQYF. CDR3 DNA: TGCGCCAGCAGCAGATCCACCCTAGCTGAAGATACGCAGTATTTT. V usage is TRBV5-1 and J usage is TRBJ2-3; maybe TRBD2 (5 bases). Trimming stripped 4 bases from V and 5 bases from J, with 17 bases between. The CDR3 extends over 15 amino acids. Germline V gene lookup returns CDR1 SGHRS and CDR2 YFSETQ.

In its sample, this clonotype was seen a few times. The CDR3 sequence: CASVLTGNTGELFF. For the CDR3, the DNA is TGCGCCAGCGTTCTTACAGGAAACACCGGGGAGCTGTTTTTT. The chain joins TRBV5-1 to TRBJ2-2, with D perhaps matching TRBD1 (5 bases). Germline V gene data show CDR1 as SGHRS and CDR2 as YFSETQ. CDR3 length: 14 residues. With 7 bases removed from V and 2 bases from J, the gap between germline ends came to 12 bases.

This clonotype was picked up a small number of times. Here the CDR3 reads CASSYGTGRSGANVLTF. In nucleotides, the CDR3 is TGTGCCAGCAGCTATGGGACAGGTCGCTCTGGGGCCAACGTCCTGACTTTC. The gene calls are TRBV12-3 or TRBV12-4 and TRBJ2-6; 8 nucleotides align to TRBD1. The CDR3 spans 17 residues. V shed 6 bases and J 0 bases; nucleotides not matched to a gene: 7.

On this clonotype: The CDR3 carries no conserved terminal phenylalanine or tryptophan, so it likely arises from a read error. The chain has TRBV5-1 and TRBJ2-1; no reliable D call. CDR1 SGHRS and CDR2 YFSETQ come from the germline V gene. V was shortened by 6 bases and J by 6 bases, with 7 bases between the two germline ends. CDR3 length: 11 amino acids. The CDR3 bases are TGCGCCAGCACCCTGGGCAATGAGCAGTTCTAC. This codes for CASTLGNEQFY.

This chain connects TRBV7-2 to TRBJ2-7; 7 bases align to TRBD1. The CDR3 contains 15 residues. Germline V lookup: CDR1 SGHTA, CDR2 FQGNSA. After removal of 2 bases from V and 0 bases from J, the junction contained 4 bases not matched to a gene. This CDR3 is CASSLLGQASYEQYF. The CDR3 DNA follows: TGTGCCAGCAGCTTACTAGGACAGGCCTCCTACGAGCAGTACTTC.

A few counts support this clonotype. The V call is TRBV12-3 or TRBV12-4, the J call TRBJ2-1; D is perhaps TRBD1 or TRBD2 (5 bases each). V was trimmed by 6 bases and J by 5 bases, leaving 20 bases between them. The CDR3 runs 16 residues. The CDR3 here is CASSPGPMAGHNEQFF. CDR3 nucleotides: TGTGCCAGCAGCCCGGGACCGATGGCAGGCCACAATGAGCAGTTCTTC.

The chain employs TRBV3-1 and TRBJ2-7; 11 bases align to TRBD2. CDR1 is LGHDT, CDR2 YNNKEL, per germline (reference sequence). The trim removed 5 bases at V and 6 bases at J, leaving 3 bases unmatched. The CDR3 runs to 13 residues. CDR3 protein: CASSSSGRVEQYF. Written as DNA, the CDR3 is TGTGCCAGCAGCAGTAGCGGGAGGGTCGAGCAGTACTTC.

Concerning this clonotype itself: The junction differs from germline at one of its ends, possibly a read error. V gene TRBV20-1 combines with J gene TRBJ2-3, with 7 bases fitting TRBD2. CDR3 length equals 15 residues. CDR1 is DFQATT, CDR2 SNEGSKA, per germline (reference sequence). Here the CDR3 DNA reads TGCAGTGCTAGAGTTGGAGCGGGGTTCGGGGATACGCAGTGTTTT. Translation gives CSARVGAGFGDTQCF.

This clonotype occurred a few times. The genes are TRBV18 and TRBJ1-1, with a weak D call TRBD1 (6 bases). The CDR3 sequence is 15 residues long. The ends were cut back, 3 bases at V and 1 base at J, with 12 bases in the middle. The V gene's germline CDR1 is KGHSH and CDR2 LQKENI. The CDR3 nucleotides are TGTGCCAGCTCACCGCGTGGACAGCAGAACACTGAAGCTTTCTTT. Protein product: CASSPRGQQNTEAFF.

V is TRBV2 and J is TRBJ2-2; 10 bases are shared with TRBD1. Germline values: CDR1 SNHLY, CDR2 FYNNEI. The J segment lost 5 bases and the V segment lost 2 bases, leaving 2 bases of the junction unmatched. The CDR3 runs to 15 residues. CDR3: CASSEMGQGTGELFF. The DNA for the CDR3 is TGTGCCAGCAGTGAAATGGGACAGGGGACCGGGGAGCTGTTTTTT.

In nucleotides, the CDR3 is TGCGCCAGCAGCCCCAGCGGGAACTACGAGCAGTACTTC. It encodes CASSPSGNYEQYF. This sequence joins TRBV5-1 and TRBJ2-7; 7 bases agree with TRBD2. With 4 bases clipped from V and 3 bases from J, the junction kept 4 bases outside the gene matches. Germline-derived CDR1 and CDR2 are SGHRS and YFSETQ. This CDR3 has 13 residues.

CDR3 nucleotide sequence: TGTGCCAGCTTGTCAGGGGCCTCCTACGAGCAGTACTTC. This encodes CASLSGASYEQYF. The chain combines TRBV7-9 with TRBJ2-7, with D perhaps matching TRBD1 (6 bases). Trimming took 8 bases from V and 0 from J, leaving 11 bases between them. This CDR3 spans 13 amino acids. CDR1 is SEHNR, CDR2 FQNEAQ, per germline (reference sequence).

This clonotype was recorded many times. The V call is TRBV5-1, the J call TRBJ2-7, with TRBD2 matching 11 bases. Per the germline V gene, CDR1 is SGHRS and CDR2 is YFSETQ. The CDR3 has 16 residues. V trimming: 4 bases; J trimming: 5 bases; junction bases outside the gene matches: 11. The CDR3 spells CASSPTTSGRGHEQYF. The CDR3 DNA reads TGCGCCAGCAGCCCTACTACTAGCGGGAGAGGGCACGAGCAGTACTTC.

This chain links TRBV11-2 with TRBJ2-6; D gene uncertain. The V and J ends lost 2 bases and 0 bases respectively, with 14 bases between them. The germline gives CDR1 SGHAT, CDR2 FQNNGV. The CDR3 covers 18 residues. CDR3 protein: CASSLISLGLSGANVLTF. The CDR3 DNA reads TGTGCCAGCAGCTTAATTAGTTTGGGTCTCTCTGGGGCCAACGTCCTGACTTTC.

This chain links TRBV4-2 with TRBJ2-1; 11 positions agree with TRBD2. Germline-derived CDR1 and CDR2 are LGHNA and YNFKEQ. The length of the CDR3 is 16 residues. J gave up 7 bases and V 2 bases, and 7 bases lay outside the gene matches. In DNA, the CDR3 is TGTGCCAGCAGCCAACCACTAGCGGGGGAGGTGAATGAGCAGTTCTTC. As protein: CASSQPLAGEVNEQFF.

At least ten counts were recorded for this clonotype. The CDR3 sequence is CASSQVGVTSRTEQFF. As DNA, the CDR3 is TGTGCCAGCAGCCAAGTTGGTGTTACTAGCCGTACTGAGCAGTTCTTC. The V gene is TRBV3-1, the J gene TRBJ2-1, with a weak D call TRBD2 (6 bases). Germline V lookup: CDR1 LGHDT, CDR2 YNNKEL (reference sequence). Trimming stripped 1 base from V and 9 bases from J, with 19 bases between. This CDR3 has 16 amino acids.

The chain has TRBV4-2 and TRBJ2-3, with D perhaps matching TRBD1 or TRBD2 (6 bases each). Germline CDR1 LGHNA, CDR2 YNFKEQ. The CDR3 has 17 amino acids. Deletions cut 0 bases from V and 1 base from J, with 14 bases between. The CDR3 protein is CASSQDGGGARTDTQYF. In DNA form, the CDR3 reads TGTGCCAGCAGCCAAGATGGGGGCGGGGCCCGCACAGATACGCAGTATTTT.

As to this clonotype: Being one base from a much bigger clone, this may be a read error. The V gene is TRBV28, the J gene TRBJ2-7; tentatively, D is TRBD2 (6 bases). The DNA end favors TRBJ2-1, so the J call may be wrong. Germline-derived CDR1 and CDR2 are MDHEN and SYDVKM. This CDR3 has 13 residues. CDR3 DNA: TGTGCCAGCAGTTTCACCGGACTAAACGAGCAGTTCTTC. It translates to CASSFTGLNEQFF.

This clonotype was seen more than once but under ten times. The chain joins TRBV12-3 or TRBV12-4 to TRBJ2-1; TRBD2 aligns across 10 bases. J lost 9 bases, V lost 6 bases, and 8 bases had no gene match. This CDR3 spans 14 amino acids. The CDR3 bases are TGTGCCAGCAGGGAAGCGGGAGGGCGTGCTGAGCAGTTCTTC. This translates into CASREAGGRAEQFF.